Listed below are T cell receptor beta chains from one sample, sequenced in a study of cytomegalovirus exposure and HLA in healthy donors. The method was immunoSEQ multiplex PCR; TCRdb's version includes in-frame clones alone and lacks a portion of them. The repertoire includes some 110,000 clones, less than 80% of them detected once, and less than 2% sits in the top ten. The sample comprised PBMCs. The source is a man aged 45-65 years in good health and CMV-seronegative. CDR3s include the opening cysteine and the closing phenylalanine or tryptophan. The size entry is marked missing in some rows and otherwise reads once, few, many or a size class.

abundance,j_gene,v_gene,CDR3aa
-,TRBJ2-7,TRBV6-5,CASSTPREQYF
-,TRBJ1-5,TRBV19,CASSRDRGLFNQPQHF
-,TRBJ1-2,TRBV18,CASSPEGGQIYGYTF
-,TRBJ1-6,TRBV5-8,CASSRMDRVFENSPLHF
-,TRBJ2-2,TRBV9,CASQGNTGELFF
-,TRBJ1-1,TRBV14,CASSQEGPLQGVNTEAFF
-,TRBJ2-3,TRBV5-1,CASSDASGGNTQYF
-,TRBJ2-3,TRBV7-9,CASSLGVGGVGDTQYF
-,TRBJ2-3,TRBV5-6,CASSWTGGGSTDTQYF
-,TRBJ1-6,TRBV2,CASLRAALSSYNSPLHF
-,TRBJ1-5,TRBV2,CASSEEAGNQPQHF
-,TRBJ2-3,TRBV5-4,CASTIRGLGMTDTQYF
few,TRBJ1-5,TRBV5-1,CASSPGVGNQPQHF
-,TRBJ2-6,TRBV7-9,CASSLTGPGANVLTF
-,TRBJ1-2,TRBV6-5,CASSYGGQTYGYTF
-,TRBJ2-2,TRBV5-1,CASTPDRVNGELFF
-,-,TRBV4-2,CASSQQGSYEQYF
-,TRBJ2-7,TRBV5-4,CASKRGGESSYEQYF
few,TRBJ2-1,TRBV7-2,CASSLGPSREQFF
-,TRBJ2-3,TRBV5-4,CASSTTSIDTQYF
few,TRBJ2-1,TRBV7-2,CASSFTGKYNEQFF
-,TRBJ2-7,TRBV30,CAWSGTQTYEQYF
few,TRBJ1-1,TRBV5-6,CASSLQGATEAFF